These 26 T cell receptor beta chains share one sample of origin, sequenced in a study of blood T cells in healthy people across ages. Using a J-beta primer mix together with a sample-barcoded 5' primer, a second PCR was run for about 6 to 11 cycles. MiXCR, applied by TCRdb to the 5' RACE reads, yields one record per CDR3 protein. The table records 1.5 million to 2 million distinct CDR3 sequences, roughly two fifths of them present only once. Sample: blood. The receptor set was obtained from a human donor in good health.

This clonotype was counted a single time. The rearrangement uses TRBV4-3 and TRBJ2-1; TRBD1 agrees at 12 bases. The CDR3 runs 16 residues. Germline V gene sequence: CDR1 LGHNA, CDR2 YSLEER. The junction had 9 bases not matched to a gene; V was cut back by 2 bases and J by 10 bases. CDR3 residues: CASSQWSGQGAYEQFF. CDR3 nucleotide sequence: TGCGCCAGCAGCCAATGGTCGGGACAGGGGGCCTACGAGCAGTTCTTC.

This clonotype was found once. The gene calls are TRBV9 and TRBJ2-2; no firm D call. CDR1 SGDLS and CDR2 YYNGEE come from the germline V gene. CDR3 length equals 15 residues. Deletions cut 4 bases from V and 0 bases from J, with 10 bases between. CDR3 DNA: TGTGCCAGCAGCCCGATTACTACGAACACCGGGGAGCTGTTTTTT. This translates into CASSPITTNTGELFF.

This clonotype has more than one count but fewer than ten. The gene calls are TRBV7-2 and TRBJ1-5; TRBD1 aligns across 9 bases. V was pared by 5 bases and J by 3 bases, with 5 bases of the junction left unmatched. CDR3 size: 15 residues. CDR1 and CDR2 (germline): SGHTA, FQGNSA. CDR3 amino acids: CASSRGQGYNQPQHF. CDR3 bases: TGTGCCAGCAGCCGGGGACAGGGTTACAATCAGCCCCAGCATTTT. Complete variable domain (other parts from reference TRBV7-2 and TRBJ1-5): GAGVSQSPSNKVTEKGKDVELRCDPISGHTALYWYRQSLGQGLEFLIYFQGNSAPDKSGLPSDRFSAERTGGSVSTLTIQRTQQEDSAVYLCASSRGQGYNQPQHFGDGTRLSIL.

Only a few counts were recorded for this clonotype. The CDR3 protein is CSASGLAPYADTQYF. The CDR3 nucleotides read TGCAGCGCTTCCGGACTAGCGCCTTACGCAGATACGCAGTATTTT. V usage is TRBV29-1 and J usage is TRBJ2-3; TRBD2 aligns across 9 bases. The length of the CDR3 is 15 residues. Germline loops: CDR1 SQVTM, CDR2 ANQGSEA. Trimming took 7 bases from V and 4 from J; bases not matched to a gene: 12.

In nucleotides, the CDR3 is TGCAGTGCTAGAGTTAAGCGGGGGGGCCGGTGGGAGACCCAGTACTTC. This gives the protein CSARVKRGGRWETQYF. The rearrangement links TRBV20-1 to TRBJ2-5; 10 bases line up with TRBD2. Germline trimming cut 1 base from V and 5 bases from J; bases unmatched to any gene: 10. The CDR3 runs to 16 residues. CDR1 and CDR2 (germline): DFQATT, SNEGSKA (reference sequence).

The chain has TRBV7-6 and TRBJ1-2, with TRBD1 identical over 8 bases. There are 18 residues in the CDR3. The ends lost 7 bases at V and 2 bases at J; junction bases unmatched: 18. The germline V gene encodes CDR1 SGHVS and CDR2 FNYEAQ. DNA of the CDR3: TGTGCCAGCATGCGGGGCCGACAGGGGAAGTTTTGGAACTATGGCTACACCTTC. This encodes CASMRGRQGKFWNYGYTF.

The CDR3 sequence is CASSLYYYGTGIVSNYGYTF. The CDR3 region has the DNA TGTGCCAGCAGTTTATATTACTATGGGACCGGTATAGTTTCTAACTATGGCTACACCTTC. The V call is TRBV12-3 or TRBV12-4, the J call TRBJ1-2; tentatively, D is TRBD1 (5 bases). The CDR3 is 20 amino acids. The V end was cut by 2 bases, the J end by 0 bases, with 25 bases between.

This chain connects TRBV29-1 to TRBJ2-1; TRBD2 is a possible D gene (6 bases). The CDR3 loop spans 10 amino acids. Germline V CDR1 and CDR2: SQVTM, ANQGSEA. CDR3 sequence (DNA): TGCAGTGGGAGGCAAAACGGGCAGTTCTTC. Amino acid sequence: CSGRQNGQFF.

This clonotype was counted between two and nine times. V gene TRBV20-1 combines with J gene TRBJ2-3, with D tentatively TRBD2 (5 bases). The CDR3 has 13 amino acids. Germline V gene data show CDR1 as DFQATT and CDR2 as SNEGSKA (reference sequence). V lost 6 bases and J 0 bases, leaving 10 bases between the germline ends. The CDR3: CSAVDYSTDTQYF. CDR3 nucleotide sequence: TGCAGTGCCGTCGACTATAGCACAGATACGCAGTATTTT.

A word on this clonotype: A junction end diverges from the germline sequence, so it may reflect a read error. The rearrangement links TRBV4-3 to TRBJ2-2; D is undetermined. Germline CDR1 and CDR2: LGHNA and YSLEER. The CDR3 is 14 residues long. Here the CDR3 DNA reads TGCACCAGCAGCCAGGCCCCCCGGATCGGGGAGCTGTTTTTT. Translated, it gives CTSSQAPRIGELFF.

V gene TRBV28 combines with J gene TRBJ1-5; unclear D gene. V lost 3 bases to trimming and J lost 9 bases, with 9 bases between them. Per germline, CDR1 MDHEN and CDR2 SYDVKM. This CDR3 is 12 amino acids long. CDR3 sequence: CASSFWGGPQHF. CDR3 DNA sequence: TGTGCCAGCAGTTTTTGGGGTGGGCCCCAGCATTTT.

The genes are TRBV4-3 and TRBJ2-6; D unresolved. The CDR3 is 15 amino acids. V lost 1 base to trimming and J lost 7 bases, with 11 bases between them. The germline V gene encodes CDR1 LGHNA and CDR2 YSLEER. The CDR3 here is CASSQGVSPANVLTF. In DNA form, the CDR3 reads TGCGCCAGCAGCCAAGGGGTCAGCCCAGCCAACGTCCTGACTTTC.

V gene TRBV7-2 combines with J gene TRBJ2-5; D may match TRBD1 or TRBD2 (5 bases each). The CDR3 spans 16 residues. The germline V gene has CDR1 SGHTA and CDR2 FQGNSA. Trimming pared 5 bases from V and 11 bases from J, leaving 27 bases between. The CDR3 bases are TGTGCCAGCAGCGAAAACCTTAGGGGAGTCCTCGAGAAGCAGTACTTC. Translation: CASSENLRGVLEKQYF.

The gene calls are TRBV6-5 and TRBJ1-4; possibly TRBD1 for D (5 bases). CDR3 length: 16 residues. CDR1 and CDR2 (germline): MNHEY, SVGAGI. V was trimmed by 2 bases and J by 0 bases, leaving 10 bases between them. The CDR3 coding sequence is TGTGCCAGCAGTTACCGGGGGGGATCAACTAATGAAAAACTGTTTTTT. Residues: CASSYRGGSTNEKLFF.

The chain is built from TRBV20-1 and TRBJ1-2, with D maybe TRBD1 (5 bases). This CDR3 is built from 16 residues. Germline V gene sequence: CDR1 DFQATT, CDR2 SNEGSKA (reference sequence). Trimming left V 3 bases short and J 6 bases short, with 23 bases between. The CDR3 is CSASFERGRSWDGYTF. The CDR3 DNA reads as TGCAGTGCTAGTTTTGAGCGGGGACGGAGTTGGGATGGCTACACCTTC.

The chain uses TRBV7-2 and TRBJ1-5; a weak D match, TRBD1 (5 bases). In germline, CDR1 is SGHTA, CDR2 FQGNSA. V was pared by 4 bases and J by 8 bases, with 15 bases between. CDR3 length: 14 amino acids. CDR3 in amino acids: CASSYVGGAEPQHF. The CDR3 DNA is TGTGCCAGCAGCTACGTGGGGGGAGCGGAGCCCCAGCATTTT.

The chain employs TRBV7-6 and TRBJ2-3; D uncertain. The CDR3 has 13 residues. Trimming stripped 7 bases from V and 1 base from J, with 9 bases between. The germline V gene encodes CDR1 SGHVS and CDR2 FNYEAQ. The CDR3 region has the DNA TGTGCCAGCATCCGACGGGGCACAGATACGCAGTATTTT. Protein product: CASIRRGTDTQYF.

With regard to this clonotype: The junction shows a germline mismatch at one end, possibly a read error. The chain links TRBV5-1 to TRBJ2-5, with 8 bases fitting TRBD2. Germline V gene data show CDR1 as SGHRS and CDR2 as YFSETQ. CDR3 size: 14 residues. This CDR3 is CTSSLAGRQETQYF. CDR3 bases: TGCACCAGCAGCTTAGCGGGGCGGCAAGAGACCCAGTACTTC.

This clonotype was picked up a small number of times. CDR3 protein: CASSLGLMDEQFF. CDR3 DNA sequence: TGTGCCAGCAGCTTAGGTCTCATGGATGAGCAGTTCTTC. This chain connects TRBV7-8 to TRBJ2-1; no clear D. The CDR3 spans 13 residues. CDR1 is SGHVS, CDR2 FQNEAQ, per germline. Trimming took 1 base from V and 8 from J, leaving 9 bases between them.

The CDR3 loop reads CASSYGRDSYNEQYF. In DNA, the CDR3 is TGTGCCAGCAGTTACGGCAGGGATTCCTACAATGAGCAGTACTTC. The chain has TRBV6-2 or TRBV6-3 and TRBJ2-1, with D perhaps matching TRBD1 (5 bases). The J call may be in error: the DNA end matches TRBJ2-7 better. The CDR3 runs 15 residues. Germline CDR1 MNHEY, CDR2 SVGEGT.

This clonotype was recorded a few times. The CDR3 region is CASSLVTVTGGYTF. The DNA for the CDR3 is TGTGCCAGCAGCTTAGTAACGGTGACAGGGGGCTACACCTTC. This chain links TRBV7-2 with TRBJ1-2; 7 bases map to TRBD1. The V and J ends lost 1 base and 8 bases, in that order; junction bases with no gene match: 7. From germline, CDR1 is SGHTA and CDR2 FQGNSA. The CDR3 spans 14 residues.

The chain is built from TRBV4-1 and TRBJ1-2; 8 bases align to TRBD1. The V gene end was trimmed by 0 bases and the J gene end by 5 bases; junction bases not matched to a gene: 5. There are 15 residues in the CDR3. The germline V gene has CDR1 MGHRA and CDR2 YSYEKL. The CDR3 nucleotides read TGCGCCAGCAGCCAAGAACCGGGACAGGATTATGGCTACACCTTC. It is translated as CASSQEPGQDYGYTF.

The chain uses TRBV10-3 and TRBJ2-6; TRBD2 is a possible D gene (5 bases). Trimming took 8 bases from V and 0 from J, leaving 17 bases between them. CDR1 is ENHRY and CDR2 is SYGVKD in the germline V gene. This CDR3 has 17 amino acids. CDR3 protein: CAILVQKDSSGANVLTF. CDR3 DNA sequence: TGTGCCATCCTAGTCCAAAAGGACTCCTCTGGGGCCAACGTCCTGACTTTC.

This clonotype came up many times. The J gene is TRBJ2-7, the V gene TRBV12-3 or TRBV12-4; TRBD1 matches at 10 bases. V shed 6 bases and J 5 bases; nucleotides not matched to a gene: 4. This CDR3 is built from 13 residues. The CDR3 bases are TGTGCCAGCAGCCCGGGACAGGGGAACGAGCAGTACTTC. Its translation: CASSPGQGNEQYF.

This chain connects TRBV24-1 to TRBJ1-5, with TRBD1 as a possible D gene (5 bases). Trimming took 11 bases from V and 2 from J, leaving 12 bases between them. The CDR3 consists of 13 residues. Germline V gives CDR1 KGHDR, CDR2 SFDVKD. The CDR3 spells CAIGDSGNQPQHF. The CDR3 nucleotides read TGTGCCATAGGGGATAGTGGCAATCAGCCCCAGCATTTT.

In the case of this clonotype: At one of its ends the junction is not consistent with the germline gene, which may arise from a read error. V usage is TRBV28 and J usage is TRBJ1-2; D is unclear. Germline CDR1 reads MDHEN; CDR2 reads SYDVKM. The CDR3 totals 13 residues. In DNA, the CDR3 is TGTGCCAGCAGTTTATCCCCCGGCTATGGTTACACCTTC. Its protein is CASSLSPGYGYTF.